Listed here is a single T cell receptor beta chain. This clonotype has ten or more counts. Its antigen has not been determined. Base qualities are not at hand, and no much larger clone is one base apart. The sample belongs to a study of neurological immune-mediated disorders (dated by TCRdb to the late 2010s). At the level of the whole study: Using UMI-based sequencing, the study compared peripheral blood TCR-beta repertoires from patients with HTLV-I-associated myelopathy (HAM/TSP), patients with multiple sclerosis, and healthy controls. The cohort included 60 to 75 subjects: about 15 with HAM/TSP, roughly 35 with multiple sclerosis, and 20 healthy controls. To precisely calculate how much the frequency of each individual clone varied, libraries were sequenced in technical triplicate. Alongside PBMC samples, the set of approximately 100 TCR-beta libraries contained longitudinal samples, technical triplicates, and paired CD4+ and CD8+ T-cell subsets that had been sorted. What the research found in general, with its limitations: TCR clonal expansion was highest in HAM/TSP patients and lowest in MS patients, with MS patients falling below even healthy controls. No identical CDR3 amino acid sequences were shared among expanded clones across subjects, suggesting private TCR-beta repertoires in all groups.

Based on the germline V gene, the CDR1 and CDR2 sequences are SNHLY and FYNNEI. Deletion took 1 base off V and 5 bases off J, with a span of 20 bases between the germline ends. Measured from the cysteine to the phenylalanine, the CDR3 is 17 residues long. Only the CDR3 DNA stays, 51 bases, in frame from base 1. This sample's time point label indicates: technical triplicate 3. For sorted-subset TCR libraries, over 900,000 sorted CD4+ or CD8+ T cells were used. Peripheral blood underwent Ficoll-Hypaque density gradient centrifugation to isolate PBMCs, which were then cryopreserved in liquid nitrogen. The study also sequenced paired sorted CD4+ and CD8+ subsets from healthy controls, HAM/TSP patients and MS patients. cDNA synthesis used template-switch 5'RACE with a primer carrying a 10-nucleotide random unique molecular identifier tagging each TCR transcript. Each sequencing run produced over 160 million TCR-beta sequences covering 15-18 subjects. Total RNA was extracted with the RNeasy kit. TCR-beta VDJ regions were amplified with primers for the TCR constant region and the 5'RACE anchor, using the KAPA Real-time Library Amplification kit. A first PCR added sample indexes and Illumina adaptors, after which a second PCR increased the library yield. The roughly 650 bp TCR product was size-selected on a 2% E-gel SizeSelection system after Ampure bead purification. Library quality was checked on a Bioanalyzer, concentration was measured with Qubit, and libraries were quantified with the Kapa Library Quantification kit before pooling. Paired-end 2 x 150 bp sequencing of the libraries was performed on an Illumina HiSeq 2500. To increase sequence diversity, roughly 24-32% phiX was spiked into each library pool. Turning to the authors' computational methods: Quality-filtered reads were processed with the UMI-based MiGEC pipeline, and over 85% of raw TCR sequences were removed by the MiGEC pipeline during error correction. IMGT germline references were used for aligning VDJ genes, and each clonotype was defined as a unique CDR3 amino acid sequence together with its V-J genes. Clonal expansion, Shannon diversity and CDR3 relatedness (CalcPairwiseDistances, ClusterSamples) were evaluated with VDJtools, and phylogenetic trees were built with CLCbio workbench. Using coefficient-of-variation modelling across technical triplicates, the study counted a clone as expanded if it had at least 8 unique UMIs. TCRdb passed the public sequencing reads through fastp at Q25 and MiXCR, retaining productive beta sequences. Entries are consolidated by CDR3 protein sequence, retaining the most common genes and DNA. TCRdb assigned the V and J calls; the authors' analysis was not used. The sample data list approximately 28,000 distinct CDR3 sequences, and about 16% of these were observed just once. The ten largest clonotypes hold roughly 4.5% of the sample.

Here the chain combines TRBV2 and TRBJ2-5; 5 matching bases give a weak D call of TRBD1. Source material: CD4+ T cells from blood. The TCR originated in a female donor with HTLV-1-associated myelopathy (HAM/TSP). The DNA sequence is as follows: TGTGCCAGCAGTGAAGAGGGGCCCACACGTTTTAAGGAGACCCAGTACTTC. This yields the protein CASSEEGPTRFKETQYF.